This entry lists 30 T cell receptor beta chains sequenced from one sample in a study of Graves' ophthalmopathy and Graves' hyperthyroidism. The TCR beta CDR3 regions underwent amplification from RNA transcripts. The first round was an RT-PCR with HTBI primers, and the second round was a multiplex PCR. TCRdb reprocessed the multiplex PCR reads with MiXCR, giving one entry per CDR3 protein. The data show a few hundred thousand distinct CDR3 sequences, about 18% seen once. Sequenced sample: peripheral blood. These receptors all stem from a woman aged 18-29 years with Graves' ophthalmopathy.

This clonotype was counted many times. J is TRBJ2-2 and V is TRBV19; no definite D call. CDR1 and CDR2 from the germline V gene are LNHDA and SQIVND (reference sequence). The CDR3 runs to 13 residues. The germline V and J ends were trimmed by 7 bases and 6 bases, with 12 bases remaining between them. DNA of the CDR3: TGTGCCAGTATGGGATGGGGTTCCGGGGAGCTGTTTTTT. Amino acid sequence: CASMGWGSGELFF.

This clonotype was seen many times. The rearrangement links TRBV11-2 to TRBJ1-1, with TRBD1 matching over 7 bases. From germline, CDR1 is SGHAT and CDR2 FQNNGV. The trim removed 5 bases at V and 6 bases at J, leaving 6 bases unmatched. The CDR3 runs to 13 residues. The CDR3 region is CASSRDSSSEAFF. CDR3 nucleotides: TGTGCCAGCAGCAGGGACAGCTCATCTGAAGCTTTCTTT.

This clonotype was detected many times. The CDR3 reads CASSLAGFLSEETQYF. Here the CDR3 DNA reads TGTGCCAGCAGCTTAGCAGGGTTCCTATCCGAAGAGACCCAGTACTTC. The chain has TRBV7-9 and TRBJ2-5; no clear D. This CDR3 comprises 16 residues. Per the germline V gene, CDR1 is SEHNR and CDR2 is FQNEAQ (reference sequence). V lost 0 bases to trimming and J lost 3 bases, with 14 bases between them.

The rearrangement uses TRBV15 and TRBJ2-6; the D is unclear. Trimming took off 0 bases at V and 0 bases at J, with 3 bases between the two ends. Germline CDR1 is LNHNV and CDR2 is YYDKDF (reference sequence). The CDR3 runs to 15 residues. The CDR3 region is CATSRDRSGANVLTF. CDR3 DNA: TGTGCCACCAGCAGAGACCGCTCTGGGGCCAACGTCCTGACTTTC.

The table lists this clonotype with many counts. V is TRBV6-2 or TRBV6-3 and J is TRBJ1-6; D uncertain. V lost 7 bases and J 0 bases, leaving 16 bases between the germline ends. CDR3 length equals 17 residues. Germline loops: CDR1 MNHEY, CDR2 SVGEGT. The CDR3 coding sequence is TGTGCCAGCAACCGGCGGGCGGAGAGCTCCTATAATTCACCCCTCCACTTT. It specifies CASNRRAESSYNSPLHF.

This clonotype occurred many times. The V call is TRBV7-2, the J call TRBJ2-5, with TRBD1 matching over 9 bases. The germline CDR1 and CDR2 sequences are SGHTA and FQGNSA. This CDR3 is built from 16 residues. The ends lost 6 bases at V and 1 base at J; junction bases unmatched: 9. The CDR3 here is CASRGLDRGGQETQYF. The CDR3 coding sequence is TGTGCCAGCAGGGGTTTGGACAGGGGAGGCCAAGAGACCCAGTACTTC.

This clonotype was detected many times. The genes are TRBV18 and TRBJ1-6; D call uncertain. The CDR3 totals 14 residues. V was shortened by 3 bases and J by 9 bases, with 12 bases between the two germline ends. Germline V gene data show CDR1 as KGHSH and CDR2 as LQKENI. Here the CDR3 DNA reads TGTGCCAGCTCACCCCAGCGCCTGGGTTCACCCCTCCACTTT. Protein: CASSPQRLGSPLHF.

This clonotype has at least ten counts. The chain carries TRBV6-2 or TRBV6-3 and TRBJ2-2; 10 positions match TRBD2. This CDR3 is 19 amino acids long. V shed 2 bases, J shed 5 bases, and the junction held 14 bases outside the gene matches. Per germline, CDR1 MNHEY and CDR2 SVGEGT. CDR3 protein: CASSYIRTSGAIVTGELFF. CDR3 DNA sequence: TGTGCCAGCAGTTACATTAGAACTAGCGGGGCAATTGTTACCGGGGAGCTGTTTTTT.

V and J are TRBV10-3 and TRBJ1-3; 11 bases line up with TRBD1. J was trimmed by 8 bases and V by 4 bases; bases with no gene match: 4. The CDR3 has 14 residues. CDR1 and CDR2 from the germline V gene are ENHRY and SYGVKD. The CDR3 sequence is CAISVDRGRDTIYF. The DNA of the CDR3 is TGTGCCATCAGTGTGGACAGGGGGCGAGACACCATATATTTT.

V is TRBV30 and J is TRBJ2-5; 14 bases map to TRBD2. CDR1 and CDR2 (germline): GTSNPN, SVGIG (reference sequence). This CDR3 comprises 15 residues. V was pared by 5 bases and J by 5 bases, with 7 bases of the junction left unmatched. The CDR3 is CAWARLAGGPETQYF. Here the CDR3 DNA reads TGTGCCTGGGCAAGACTAGCGGGAGGGCCGGAGACCCAGTACTTC.

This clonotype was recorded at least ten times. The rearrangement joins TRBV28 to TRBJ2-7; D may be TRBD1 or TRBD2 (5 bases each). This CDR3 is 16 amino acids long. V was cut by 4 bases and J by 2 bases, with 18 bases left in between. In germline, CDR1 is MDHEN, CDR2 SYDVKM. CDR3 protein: CASSSSGGDGTYEQYF. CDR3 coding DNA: TGTGCCAGCAGTTCCTCCGGTGGGGACGGCACCTACGAGCAGTACTTC.

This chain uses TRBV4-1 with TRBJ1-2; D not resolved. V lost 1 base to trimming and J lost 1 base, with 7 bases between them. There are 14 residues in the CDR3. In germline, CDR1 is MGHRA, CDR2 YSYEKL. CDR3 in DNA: TGCGCCAGCAGCCAAGCCGGATTTAACTATGGCTACACCTTC. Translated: CASSQAGFNYGYTF.

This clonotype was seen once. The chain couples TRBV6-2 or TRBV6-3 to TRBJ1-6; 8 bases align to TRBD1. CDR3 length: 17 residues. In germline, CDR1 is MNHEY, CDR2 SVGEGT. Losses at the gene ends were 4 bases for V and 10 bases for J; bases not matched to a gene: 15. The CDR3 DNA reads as TGTGCCAGCAGTTTCAATCCCACCGGGACAGGATGGTCACCCCTCCACTTT. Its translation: CASSFNPTGTGWSPLHF.

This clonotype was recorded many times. This CDR3 reads CASSLTASGANVLTF. Written as DNA, the CDR3 is TGTGCCAGCAGTTTAACGGCGTCTGGGGCCAACGTCCTGACTTTC. The chain is built from TRBV28 and TRBJ2-6; unclear D gene. This CDR3 comprises 15 residues. CDR1 MDHEN and CDR2 SYDVKM come from the germline V gene. The V and J ends lost 2 bases and 1 base respectively, with 6 bases between them.

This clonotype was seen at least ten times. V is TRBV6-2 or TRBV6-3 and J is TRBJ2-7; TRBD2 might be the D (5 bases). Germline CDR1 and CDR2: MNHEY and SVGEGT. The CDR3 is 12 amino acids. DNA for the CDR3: TGTGCTATAAGTCCGGGAACGCACGAGCAGTACTTC. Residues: CAISPGTHEQYF.

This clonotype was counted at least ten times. CDR3 bases: TGTGCCAGCGGCGGGAGCACCGGCTACGAGCAGTACTTC. This translates into CASGGSTGYEQYF. The chain employs TRBV12-3 or TRBV12-4 and TRBJ2-7, with 7 bases identical to TRBD2. Trimming cost V 8 bases and J 3 bases; bases outside gene matches: 7. The CDR3 consists of 13 residues.

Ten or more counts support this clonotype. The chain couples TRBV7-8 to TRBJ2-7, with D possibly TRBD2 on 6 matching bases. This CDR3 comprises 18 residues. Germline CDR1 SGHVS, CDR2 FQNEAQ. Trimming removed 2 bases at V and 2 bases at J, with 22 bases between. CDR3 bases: TGTGCCAGCAGCTTACCTTGGGACTTCCTCCAACTCCCCTACGAGCAGTACTTC. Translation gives CASSLPWDFLQLPYEQYF.

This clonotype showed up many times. CDR3 protein: CASTPGLSSGNTIYF. The CDR3 DNA reads TGTGCCAGCACCCCCGGACTGAGCTCTGGAAACACCATATATTTT. The chain employs TRBV12-3 or TRBV12-4 and TRBJ1-3, with D unresolved. This CDR3 spans 15 amino acids. With 7 bases removed from V and 0 bases from J, the gap between germline ends came to 13 bases.

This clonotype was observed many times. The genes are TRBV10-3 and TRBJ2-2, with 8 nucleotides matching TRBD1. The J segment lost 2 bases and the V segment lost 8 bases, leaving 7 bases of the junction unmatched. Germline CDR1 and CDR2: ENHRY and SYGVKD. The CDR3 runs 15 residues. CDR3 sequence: CAIGKGQGNTGELFF. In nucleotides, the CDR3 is TGTGCCATCGGAAAAGGACAGGGTAACACCGGGGAGCTGTTTTTT.

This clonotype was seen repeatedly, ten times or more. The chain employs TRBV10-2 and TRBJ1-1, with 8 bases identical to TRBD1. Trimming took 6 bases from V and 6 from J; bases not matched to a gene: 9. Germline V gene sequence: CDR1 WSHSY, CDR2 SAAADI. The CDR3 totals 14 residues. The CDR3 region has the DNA TGCGCCAGCAGGCCCTCGGACAGGGAATCTGAAGCTTTCTTT. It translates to CASRPSDRESEAFF.

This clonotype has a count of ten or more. The CDR3 region is CSVRIRNQETQYF. CDR3 nucleotides: TGCAGTGTCAGAATCAGGAACCAAGAGACCCAGTACTTC. V gene TRBV20-1 combines with J gene TRBJ2-5; D is unresolved. This CDR3 is built from 13 residues. Deletions cut 7 bases from V and 0 bases from J, with 12 bases between. The germline V gene encodes CDR1 DFQATT and CDR2 SNEGSKA (reference sequence).

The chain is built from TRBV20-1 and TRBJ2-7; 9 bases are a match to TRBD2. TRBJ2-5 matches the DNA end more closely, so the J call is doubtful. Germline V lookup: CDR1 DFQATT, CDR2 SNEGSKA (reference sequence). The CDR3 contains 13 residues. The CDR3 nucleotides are TGCAGTGCTTTTAGCGGGAGAGGGGAGACCCAGTACTTC. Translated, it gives CSAFSGRGETQYF.

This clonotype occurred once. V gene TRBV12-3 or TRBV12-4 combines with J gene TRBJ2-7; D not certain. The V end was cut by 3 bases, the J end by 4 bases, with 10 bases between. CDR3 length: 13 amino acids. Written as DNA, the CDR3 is TGTGCCAGCAGTTTTACCGGAGCGTACGAGCAGTACTTC. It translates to CASSFTGAYEQYF.

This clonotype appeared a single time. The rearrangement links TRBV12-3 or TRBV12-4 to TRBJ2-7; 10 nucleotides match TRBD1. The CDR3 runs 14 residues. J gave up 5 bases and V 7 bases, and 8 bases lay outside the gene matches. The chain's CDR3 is CASTKGQGLDEQYF. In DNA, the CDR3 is TGTGCCAGCACGAAGGGACAGGGGTTGGACGAGCAGTACTTC.

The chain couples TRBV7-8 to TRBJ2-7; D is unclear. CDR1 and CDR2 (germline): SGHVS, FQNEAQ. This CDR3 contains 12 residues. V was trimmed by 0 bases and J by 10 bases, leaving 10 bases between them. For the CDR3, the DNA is TGTGCCAGCAGCTTAGCGCTAGGCGGCCAGTACTTC. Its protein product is CASSLALGGQYF.

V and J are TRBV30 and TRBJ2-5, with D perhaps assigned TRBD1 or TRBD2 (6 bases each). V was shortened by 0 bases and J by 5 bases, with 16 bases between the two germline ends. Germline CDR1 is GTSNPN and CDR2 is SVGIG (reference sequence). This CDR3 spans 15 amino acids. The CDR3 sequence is CAWSVEGVGPETQYF. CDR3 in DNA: TGTGCCTGGAGTGTGGAGGGGGTGGGGCCGGAGACCCAGTACTTC. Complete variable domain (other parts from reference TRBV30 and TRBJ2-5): SQTIHQWPATLVQPVGSPLSLECTVEGTSNPNLYWYRQAAGRGLQLLFYSVGIGQISSEVPQNLSASRPQDRQFILSSKKLLLSDSGFYLCAWSVEGVGPETQYFGPGTRLLVL.

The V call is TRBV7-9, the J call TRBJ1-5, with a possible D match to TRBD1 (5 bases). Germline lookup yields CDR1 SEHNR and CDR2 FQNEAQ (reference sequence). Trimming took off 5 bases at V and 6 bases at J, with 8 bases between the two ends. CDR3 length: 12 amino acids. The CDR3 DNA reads TGTGCCAGCAGCGTCGACAGTCAGCCCCAGCATTTT. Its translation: CASSVDSQPQHF. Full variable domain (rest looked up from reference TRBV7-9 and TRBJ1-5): DTGVSQNPRHKITKRGQNVTFRCDPISEHNRLYWYRQTLGQGPEFLTYFQNEAQLEKSRLLSDRFSAERPKGSFSTLEIQRTEQGDSAMYLCASSVDSQPQHFGDGTRLSIL.

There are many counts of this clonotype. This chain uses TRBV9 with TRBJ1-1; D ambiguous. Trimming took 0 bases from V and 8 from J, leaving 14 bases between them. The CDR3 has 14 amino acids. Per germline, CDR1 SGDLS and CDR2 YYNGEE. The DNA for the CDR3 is TGTGCCAGCAGCGTAGTCCAGGAGGTAAGAGAAGCTTTCTTT. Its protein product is CASSVVQEVREAFF.

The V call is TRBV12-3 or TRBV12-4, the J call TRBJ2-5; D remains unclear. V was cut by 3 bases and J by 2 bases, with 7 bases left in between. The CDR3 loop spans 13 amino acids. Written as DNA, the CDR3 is TGTGCCAGCAGTTTTCGACTTCAAGAGACCCAGTACTTC. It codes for CASSFRLQETQYF.

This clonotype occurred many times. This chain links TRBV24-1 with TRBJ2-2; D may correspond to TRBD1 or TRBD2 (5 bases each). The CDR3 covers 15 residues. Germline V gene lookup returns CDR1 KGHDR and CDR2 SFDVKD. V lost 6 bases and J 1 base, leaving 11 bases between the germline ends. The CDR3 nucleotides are TGTGCCACCAGTCCGGGGCCTATGAACACCGGGGAGCTGTTTTTT. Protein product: CATSPGPMNTGELFF.